The rows below give T cell receptor beta chains drawn from one sample of a study of cytomegalovirus exposure and HLA in healthy donors. Measured with immunoSEQ multiplex PCR; TCRdb has only the in-frame clones, and not every one. The sample table includes about 200,000 clones. Sequencing was performed on PBMCs. Receptor source: a girl aged 2 to 9 in good health and CMV-seropositive. The CDR3 runs from the conserved cysteine through the conserved F or W. A D gene is named only where the DNA matches it firmly.

j_call: TRBJ1-2
v_call: TRBV6-1
d_call: TRBD1
cdr3_aa: CASSEGTGGAYGYTF
cdr3_nt: TGTGCCAGCAGTGAAGGGACAGGGGGCGCGTATGGCTACACCTTC

j_call: TRBJ2-1
v_call: TRBV4-2
d_call: .
cdr3_aa: CASSQEELAYEQFF
cdr3_nt: TGTGCCAGCAGCCAAGAGGAACTAGCCTATGAGCAGTTCTTC

j_call: TRBJ2-7
v_call: TRBV5-1
d_call: TRBD2
cdr3_aa: CASSFSGRPYEQYF
cdr3_nt: TGCGCCAGCAGCTTTAGCGGGAGGCCATACGAGCAGTACTTC

j_call: TRBJ2-7
v_call: TRBV7-9
d_call: .
cdr3_aa: CASSDRSAAEQYF
cdr3_nt: TGTGCCAGCAGCGATAGAAGCGCTGCCGAGCAGTACTTC

j_call: TRBJ1-4
v_call: TRBV19
d_call: TRBD1
cdr3_aa: CASIGQGNEKLFF
cdr3_nt: TGTGCCAGTATTGGACAGGGTAATGAAAAACTGTTTTTT

j_call: TRBJ1-1
v_call: TRBV30
d_call: .
cdr3_aa: CAWSVRGILNTEAFF
cdr3_nt: TGTGCCTGGAGTGTAAGGGGAATCCTGAACACTGAAGCTTTCTTT

j_call: TRBJ1-1
v_call: TRBV7-3
d_call: .
cdr3_aa: CASSLIKEGQAFF
cdr3_nt: TGTGCCAGCAGCTTGATTAAAGAGGGTCAAGCTTTCTTT

j_call: TRBJ2-2
v_call: TRBV6-5
d_call: .
cdr3_aa: CASNLQGANTGELFF
cdr3_nt: TGTGCCAGCAATCTACAGGGCGCGAACACCGGGGAGCTGTTTTTT

j_call: TRBJ1-4
v_call: TRBV5-1
d_call: .
cdr3_aa: CASRATGEKLFF
cdr3_nt: TGCGCCAGCAGGGCCACAGGGGAAAAACTGTTTTTT

j_call: TRBJ2-7
v_call: TRBV9
d_call: .
cdr3_aa: CASSPGLLYEQYF
cdr3_nt: TGTGCCAGCAGCCCGGGACTGTTATACGAGCAGTACTTC

j_call: TRBJ2-5
v_call: TRBV7-3
d_call: TRBD2
cdr3_aa: CASSSSGNWETQYF
cdr3_nt: TGTGCCAGCAGCTCTAGCGGGAATTGGGAGACCCAGTACTTC

j_call: TRBJ2-1
v_call: TRBV16
d_call: TRBD2
cdr3_aa: CASSPPGLAKDEQFF
cdr3_nt: TGTGCCAGCAGCCCCCCGGGACTAGCTAAGGATGAGCAGTTCTTC

j_call: TRBJ2-7
v_call: TRBV27
d_call: .
cdr3_aa: CASSLSEGSTYYEQYF
cdr3_nt: TGTGCCAGCAGTTTATCTGAGGGTAGTACCTACTACGAGCAGTACTTC

j_call: TRBJ1-2
v_call: TRBV18
d_call: .
cdr3_aa: CASSRNPDSASIYGYTF
cdr3_nt: TGTGCCAGCTCACGTAATCCTGACAGCGCCTCCATCTATGGCTACACCTTC

j_call: TRBJ1-1
v_call: TRBV28
d_call: TRBD1
cdr3_aa: CASRPGQDNTEAFF
cdr3_nt: TGTGCCAGCAGACCGGGACAGGATAACACTGAAGCTTTCTTT

j_call: TRBJ2-1
v_call: TRBV13
d_call: TRBD2
cdr3_aa: CASSRGLAGGPGNEQFF
cdr3_nt: TGTGCCAGCAGCAGGGGACTAGCGGGAGGGCCGGGGAATGAGCAGTTCTTC

j_call: TRBJ2-5
v_call: TRBV5-6
d_call: .
cdr3_aa: CASSLAGPVIQETQYF
cdr3_nt: TGTGCCAGCAGCTTGGCAGGTCCGGTAATCCAAGAGACCCAGTACTTC

j_call: TRBJ2-1
v_call: TRBV11-2
d_call: TRBD2
cdr3_aa: CASSFSGTSVYNEQFF
cdr3_nt: TGTGCCAGCAGCTTCTCCGGGACTAGCGTATACAATGAGCAGTTCTTC

j_call: TRBJ2-7
v_call: TRBV12-5
d_call: .
cdr3_aa: CASALIRPGVASYEQYF
cdr3_nt: TGTGCTAGTGCCTTAATCCGTCCCGGGGTCGCATCCTACGAGCAGTACTTC

j_call: TRBJ2-2
v_call: TRBV5-1
d_call: TRBD1
cdr3_aa: CASSRTTGGNTGELFF
cdr3_nt: TGCGCCAGCAGCCGAACGACAGGGGGAAACACCGGGGAGCTGTTTTTT

j_call: TRBJ2-3
v_call: TRBV28
d_call: .
cdr3_aa: CASSLQFSTDTQYF
cdr3_nt: TGTGCCAGCAGTTTACAGTTTAGCACAGATACGCAGTATTTT

j_call: TRBJ2-7
v_call: TRBV2
d_call: .
cdr3_aa: CASSEQGPSYEQYF
cdr3_nt: TGTGCCAGCAGTGAACAGGGGCCCTCCTACGAGCAGTACTTC

j_call: TRBJ1-5
v_call: TRBV5-6
d_call: .
cdr3_aa: CASSLGQFPNQPQHF
cdr3_nt: TGTGCCAGCAGCTTGGGCCAGTTCCCCAATCAGCCCCAGCATTTT

j_call: TRBJ2-7
v_call: TRBV19
d_call: .
cdr3_aa: CASSIDRSYEQYF
cdr3_nt: TGTGCCAGTAGTATTGACAGGTCCTACGAGCAGTACTTC

j_call: TRBJ1-5
v_call: TRBV10-2
d_call: TRBD1
cdr3_aa: CASSESGQGDQPQHF
cdr3_nt: TGCGCCAGCAGTGAGTCCGGACAGGGAGATCAGCCCCAGCATTTT

j_call: TRBJ1-2
v_call: TRBV28
d_call: .
cdr3_aa: CASSSWGLPKGDYGYTF
cdr3_nt: TGTGCCAGCAGTTCATGGGGGCTCCCGAAAGGCGACTATGGCTACACCTTC

j_call: TRBJ2-1
v_call: TRBV7-6
d_call: TRBD2
cdr3_aa: CASSQGQREKNEQFF
cdr3_nt: TGTGCCAGCAGCCAGGGCCAGCGGGAGAAGAATGAGCAGTTCTTC

j_call: TRBJ2-1
v_call: TRBV5-1
d_call: TRBD2
cdr3_aa: CASSVLAGGWDEQFF
cdr3_nt: TGCGCCAGCAGCGTACTAGCGGGAGGGTGGGATGAGCAGTTCTTC

j_call: TRBJ2-7
v_call: TRBV18
d_call: .
cdr3_aa: CASSRQESAYEQYF
cdr3_nt: TGTGCCAGCTCACGGCAGGAATCTGCCTACGAGCAGTACTTC

j_call: TRBJ2-3
v_call: TRBV2
d_call: TRBD2
cdr3_aa: CASILAGGLSTDTQYF
cdr3_nt: TGTGCCAGCATCCTAGCGGGAGGACTAAGCACAGATACGCAGTATTTT

j_call: TRBJ1-2
v_call: TRBV28
d_call: TRBD1
cdr3_aa: CASSPYPGQEDTF
cdr3_nt: TGTGCCAGCAGTCCCTACCCGGGACAGGAGGACACCTTC

j_call: TRBJ2-7
v_call: TRBV18
d_call: TRBD2
cdr3_aa: CASSPPGLALIHEQYF
cdr3_nt: TGTGCCAGCTCACCGCCGGGACTAGCGTTGATACACGAGCAGTACTTC

j_call: TRBJ1-2
v_call: TRBV27
d_call: .
cdr3_aa: CASSFRGGYGSGWAKGYTF
cdr3_nt: TGTGCCAGCAGTTTCCGGGGTGGATATGGATCGGGGTGGGCTAAAGGCTACACCTTC

j_call: TRBJ1-4
v_call: TRBV6-1
d_call: .
cdr3_aa: CASRTAGEKLFF
cdr3_nt: TGTGCCAGCAGAACTGCCGGTGAAAAACTGTTTTTT

j_call: TRBJ2-7
v_call: TRBV30
d_call: TRBD1
cdr3_aa: CAWSPGTVYEQYF
cdr3_nt: TGTGCCTGGAGTCCCGGGACAGTCTACGAGCAGTACTTC

j_call: TRBJ1-2
v_call: TRBV2
d_call: .
cdr3_aa: CASSEAINYGYTF
cdr3_nt: TGTGCCAGCAGTGAAGCCATTAACTATGGCTACACCTTC

j_call: TRBJ1-4
v_call: TRBV28
d_call: .
cdr3_aa: CASSLAGTNEKLFF
cdr3_nt: TGTGCCAGCAGTTTAGCGGGAACTAATGAAAAACTGTTTTTT

j_call: TRBJ1-5
v_call: TRBV27
d_call: TRBD1
cdr3_aa: CASSPSRDRDWQPQHF
cdr3_nt: TGTGCCAGCAGTCCATCCCGGGACAGGGATTGGCAGCCCCAGCATTTT

j_call: TRBJ2-5
v_call: TRBV6-1
d_call: .
cdr3_aa: CASSEVGNAYF
cdr3_nt: TGTGCCAGCAGTGAAGTCGGTAATGCGTACTTC

j_call: TRBJ2-1
v_call: TRBV27
d_call: TRBD2
cdr3_aa: CASGPSGQRLAVRNEQFF
cdr3_nt: TGTGCCAGCGGCCCTTCGGGACAGCGACTAGCGGTCCGCAATGAGCAGTTCTTC

j_call: TRBJ2-6
v_call: TRBV6-5
d_call: .
cdr3_aa: CASSYSEDSGANVLTF
cdr3_nt: TGTGCCAGCAGTTACTCAGAGGACTCTGGGGCCAACGTCCTGACTTTC

j_call: TRBJ1-2
v_call: TRBV11-2
d_call: TRBD1
cdr3_aa: CASSRTGDYGYTF
cdr3_nt: TGTGCCAGCAGCCGGACAGGGGATTATGGCTACACCTTC

j_call: TRBJ2-4
v_call: TRBV27
d_call: .
cdr3_aa: CASSRSIQYF
cdr3_nt: TGTGCCAGCAGTCGTAGCATTCAGTACTTC

j_call: TRBJ2-2
v_call: TRBV5-4
d_call: .
cdr3_aa: CASPSPPSNTGELFF
cdr3_nt: TGTGCCAGCCCTAGCCCCCCTTCGAACACCGGGGAGCTGTTTTTT

j_call: TRBJ1-2
v_call: TRBV7-9
d_call: TRBD1
cdr3_aa: CASSQDRGYGYTF
cdr3_nt: TGTGCCAGCAGCCAGGACAGGGGTTATGGCTACACCTTC

j_call: TRBJ2-1
v_call: TRBV10-3
d_call: TRBD2
cdr3_aa: CAISDPSGRASSWDEQFF
cdr3_nt: TGTGCCATCAGTGATCCTAGCGGGAGGGCCAGTTCATGGGATGAGCAGTTCTTC

j_call: TRBJ2-5
v_call: TRBV7-8
d_call: .
cdr3_aa: CASSILELQETQYF
cdr3_nt: TGTGCCAGCAGCATATTGGAGCTACAAGAGACCCAGTACTTC

j_call: TRBJ2-1
v_call: TRBV10-3
d_call: .
cdr3_aa: CAISEGSGTFYNEQFF
cdr3_nt: TGTGCCATCAGTGAGGGGAGTGGGACATTTTACAATGAGCAGTTCTTC

j_call: TRBJ2-7
v_call: TRBV2
d_call: .
cdr3_aa: CATRLGRDEQYF
cdr3_nt: TGTGCCACCCGTCTCGGTAGAGACGAGCAGTACTTC

j_call: TRBJ2-7
v_call: TRBV6-1
d_call: .
cdr3_aa: CASTQLGVYEQYF
cdr3_nt: TGTGCCAGCACTCAGCTCGGGGTCTACGAGCAGTACTTC

j_call: TRBJ1-3
v_call: TRBV28
d_call: .
cdr3_aa: CASSPQQGLGGNTIYF
cdr3_nt: TGTGCCAGCAGTCCTCAACAGGGTTTAGGTGGAAACACCATATATTTT

j_call: TRBJ1-3
v_call: TRBV2
d_call: TRBD1
cdr3_aa: CASSPTWTGTDSGNTIYF
cdr3_nt: TGTGCCAGCAGCCCAACCTGGACAGGGACCGACTCTGGAAACACCATATATTTT

j_call: TRBJ2-5
v_call: TRBV5-1
d_call: .
cdr3_aa: CASSLSRGAQETQYF
cdr3_nt: TGCGCCAGCAGCTTAAGCAGGGGTGCCCAAGAGACCCAGTACTTC

j_call: TRBJ2-5
v_call: TRBV28
d_call: TRBD1
cdr3_aa: CASSRGTGIGKQETQYF
cdr3_nt: TGTGCCAGCAGCCGGGGGACAGGGATCGGCAAACAAGAGACCCAGTACTTC